This T cell receptor (beta chain) was observed in a study of T cells in Graves' hyperthyroidism and ophthalmopathy. Exclusion of a patient resulted from uncontrolled infection, other autoimmune disease, pregnancy or lactation. Used for diagnoses were clinical symptoms, serum thyroxine and TRAb, thyroid ultrasound and orbital computed tomography. About this clonotype: Its antigen is unidentified.

The source material, RNA transcripts, was used to amplify TCR beta CDR3 regions. The HTBI primer set drove a first-round RT-PCR of the TCR CDR3. Via MiXCR, TCRdb re-called the multiplex PCR reads, giving one row per CDR3 protein. The sample has around 760,000 distinct CDR3 sequences, roughly 32% seen once. Study-wide points: Among thyroid clonotypes expanded above 0.001, most also appeared in blood.

The sequenced sample was blood. This clonotype originated in a woman aged 40 to 49 with Graves' hyperthyroidism.

CDR3 sequence reads: CSAQSHGDRGYTF. The CDR3 DNA follows: TGCAGTGCTCAATCACACGGGGATCGGGGCTACACCTTC. The V call is TRBV20-1, the J call TRBJ1-2; unclear D gene. Germline V gene data show CDR1 as DFQATT and CDR2 as SNEGSKA (reference sequence). The V end lost 5 bases, the J end lost 8 bases, and 18 bases lay between the germline ends. The CDR3 extends over 13 amino acids.